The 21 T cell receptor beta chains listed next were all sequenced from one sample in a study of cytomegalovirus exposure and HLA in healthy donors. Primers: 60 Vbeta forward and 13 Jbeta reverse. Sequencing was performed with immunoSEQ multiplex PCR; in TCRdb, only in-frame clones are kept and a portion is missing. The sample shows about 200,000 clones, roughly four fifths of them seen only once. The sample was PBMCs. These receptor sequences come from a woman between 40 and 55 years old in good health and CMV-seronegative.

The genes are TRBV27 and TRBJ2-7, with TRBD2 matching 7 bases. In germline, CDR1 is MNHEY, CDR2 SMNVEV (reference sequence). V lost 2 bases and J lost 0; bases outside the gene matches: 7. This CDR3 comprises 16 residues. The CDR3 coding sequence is TGTGCCAGCAGTTTAATTGGTAGCGGGTACTCCTACGAGCAGTACTTC. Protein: CASSLIGSGYSYEQYF.

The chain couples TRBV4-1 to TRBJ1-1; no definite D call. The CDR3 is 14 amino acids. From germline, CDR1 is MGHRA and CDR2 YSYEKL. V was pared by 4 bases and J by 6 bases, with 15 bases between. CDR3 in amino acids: CASSRLPGSAEAFF. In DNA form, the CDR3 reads TGCGCCAGCAGCCGATTACCCGGTTCGGCTGAAGCTTTCTTT.

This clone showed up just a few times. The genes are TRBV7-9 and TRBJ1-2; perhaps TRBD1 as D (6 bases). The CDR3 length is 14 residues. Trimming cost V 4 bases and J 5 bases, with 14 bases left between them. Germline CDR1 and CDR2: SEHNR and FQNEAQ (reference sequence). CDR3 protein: CASSYDQGRYGYTF. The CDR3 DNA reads TGTGCCAGCAGCTACGACCAGGGGCGTTATGGCTACACCTTC.

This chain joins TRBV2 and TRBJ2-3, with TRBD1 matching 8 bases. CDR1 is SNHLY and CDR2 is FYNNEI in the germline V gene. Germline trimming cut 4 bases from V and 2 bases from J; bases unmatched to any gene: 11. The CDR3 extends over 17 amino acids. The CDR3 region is CASSGVPGQDLTDTQYF. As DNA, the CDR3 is TGTGCCAGCAGTGGAGTACCGGGACAGGACCTCACAGATACGCAGTATTTT.

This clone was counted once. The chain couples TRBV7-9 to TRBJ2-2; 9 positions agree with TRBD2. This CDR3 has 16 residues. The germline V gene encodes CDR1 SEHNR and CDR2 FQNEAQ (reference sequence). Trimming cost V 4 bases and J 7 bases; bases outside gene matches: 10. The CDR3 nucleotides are TGTGCCAGCAGCTGGCCTCCGGGACTAGCCGACGGGGAGCTGTTTTTT. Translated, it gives CASSWPPGLADGELFF.

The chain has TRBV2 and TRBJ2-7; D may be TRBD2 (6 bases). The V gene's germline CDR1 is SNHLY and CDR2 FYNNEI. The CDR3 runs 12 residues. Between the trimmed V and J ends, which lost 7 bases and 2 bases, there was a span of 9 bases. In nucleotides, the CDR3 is TGTGCCAGCACGGGACTGGCCTACGAGCAGTACTTC. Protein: CASTGLAYEQYF.

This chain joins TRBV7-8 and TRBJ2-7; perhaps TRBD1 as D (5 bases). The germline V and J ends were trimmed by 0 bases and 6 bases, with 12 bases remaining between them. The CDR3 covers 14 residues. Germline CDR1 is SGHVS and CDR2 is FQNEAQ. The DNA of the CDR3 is TGTGCCAGCAGCTTAGCAAGTAGGGGCCGCGAGCAGTACTTC. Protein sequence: CASSLASRGREQYF.

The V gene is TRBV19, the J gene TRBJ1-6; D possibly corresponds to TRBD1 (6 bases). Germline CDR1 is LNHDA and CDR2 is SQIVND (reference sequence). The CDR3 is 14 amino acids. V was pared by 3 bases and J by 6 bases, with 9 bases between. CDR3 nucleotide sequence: TGTGCCAGTAGTATGCAGGGGAGTAATTCACCCCTCCACTTT. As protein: CASSMQGSNSPLHF.

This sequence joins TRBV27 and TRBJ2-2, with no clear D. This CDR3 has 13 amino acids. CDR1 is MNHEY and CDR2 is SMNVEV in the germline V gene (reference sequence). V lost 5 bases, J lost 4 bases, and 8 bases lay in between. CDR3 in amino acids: CASSPYSTGELFF. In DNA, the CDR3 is TGTGCCAGCAGTCCATACAGCACCGGGGAGCTGTTTTTT.

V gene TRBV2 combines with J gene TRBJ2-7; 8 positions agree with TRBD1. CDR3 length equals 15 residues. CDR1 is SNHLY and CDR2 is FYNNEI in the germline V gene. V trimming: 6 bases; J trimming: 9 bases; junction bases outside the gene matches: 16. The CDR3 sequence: CASRPLLQGAMGQYF. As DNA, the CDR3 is TGTGCCAGCAGACCCCTCCTGCAGGGGGCGATGGGGCAGTACTTC.

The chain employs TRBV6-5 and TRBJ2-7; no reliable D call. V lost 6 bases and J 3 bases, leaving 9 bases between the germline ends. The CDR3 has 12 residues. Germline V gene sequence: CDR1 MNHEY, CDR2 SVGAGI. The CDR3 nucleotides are TGTGCCAGCAGCAATAGATTCTACGAGCAGTACTTC. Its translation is CASSNRFYEQYF.

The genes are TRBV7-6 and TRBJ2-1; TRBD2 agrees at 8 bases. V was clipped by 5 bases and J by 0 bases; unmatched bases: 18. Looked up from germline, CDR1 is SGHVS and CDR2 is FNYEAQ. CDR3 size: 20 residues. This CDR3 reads CASSPTRPGLEIVSYNEQFF. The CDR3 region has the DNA TGTGCCAGCAGCCCCACGAGGCCGGGACTAGAGATCGTCTCCTACAATGAGCAGTTCTTC.

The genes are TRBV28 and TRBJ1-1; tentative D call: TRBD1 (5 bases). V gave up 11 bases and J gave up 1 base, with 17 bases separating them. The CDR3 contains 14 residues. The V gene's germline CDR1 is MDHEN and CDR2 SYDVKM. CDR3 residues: CALLGAPGNTEAFF. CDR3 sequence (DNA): TGTGCCCTGCTTGGGGCGCCTGGGAACACTGAAGCTTTCTTT.

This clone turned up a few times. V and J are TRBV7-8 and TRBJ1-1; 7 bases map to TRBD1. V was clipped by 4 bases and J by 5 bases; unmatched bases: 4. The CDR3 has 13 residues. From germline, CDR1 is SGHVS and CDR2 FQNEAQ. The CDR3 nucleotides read TGTGCCAGCAGCTCAACAGGGGTTACTGAAGCTTTCTTT. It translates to CASSSTGVTEAFF.

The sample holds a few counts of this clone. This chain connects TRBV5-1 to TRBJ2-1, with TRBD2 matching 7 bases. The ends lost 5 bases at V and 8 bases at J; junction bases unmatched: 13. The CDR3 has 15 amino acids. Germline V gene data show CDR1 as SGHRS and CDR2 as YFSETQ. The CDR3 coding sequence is TGCGCCAGCAGAACATTAGGGAGGGTAACGGATGAGCAGTTCTTC. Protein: CASRTLGRVTDEQFF.

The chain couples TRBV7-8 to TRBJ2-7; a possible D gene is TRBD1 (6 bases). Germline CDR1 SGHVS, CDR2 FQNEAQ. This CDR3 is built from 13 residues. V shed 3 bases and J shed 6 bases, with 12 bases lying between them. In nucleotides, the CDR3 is TGTGCCAGCAGCTTTACAGGGTTAGGCGAGCAGTACTTC. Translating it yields CASSFTGLGEQYF.

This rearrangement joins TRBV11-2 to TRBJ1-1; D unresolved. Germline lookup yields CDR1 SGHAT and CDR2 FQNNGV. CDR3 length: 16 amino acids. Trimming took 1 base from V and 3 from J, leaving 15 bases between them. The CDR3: CASSLGWEEADTEAFF. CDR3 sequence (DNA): TGTGCCAGCAGCTTAGGCTGGGAGGAGGCGGACACTGAAGCTTTCTTT.

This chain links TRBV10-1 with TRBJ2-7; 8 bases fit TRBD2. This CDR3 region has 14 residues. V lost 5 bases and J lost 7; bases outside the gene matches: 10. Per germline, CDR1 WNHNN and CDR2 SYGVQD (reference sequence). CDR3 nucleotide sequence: TGCGCCAGCAGTCCCACGGCGGGAGGAGGAGAGCAGTACTTC. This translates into CASSPTAGGGEQYF.

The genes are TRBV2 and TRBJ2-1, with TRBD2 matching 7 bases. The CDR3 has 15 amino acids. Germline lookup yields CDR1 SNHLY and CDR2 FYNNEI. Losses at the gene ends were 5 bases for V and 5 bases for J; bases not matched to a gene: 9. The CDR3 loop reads CASSTPGTKNNEQFF. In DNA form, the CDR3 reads TGTGCCAGCAGTACCCCCGGGACTAAAAACAATGAGCAGTTCTTC.

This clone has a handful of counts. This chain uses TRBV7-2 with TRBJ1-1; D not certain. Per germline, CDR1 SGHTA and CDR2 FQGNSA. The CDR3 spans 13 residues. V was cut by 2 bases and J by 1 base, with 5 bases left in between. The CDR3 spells CASSLSKNTEAFF. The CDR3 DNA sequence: TGTGCCAGCAGCTTATCCAAGAACACTGAAGCTTTCTTT.

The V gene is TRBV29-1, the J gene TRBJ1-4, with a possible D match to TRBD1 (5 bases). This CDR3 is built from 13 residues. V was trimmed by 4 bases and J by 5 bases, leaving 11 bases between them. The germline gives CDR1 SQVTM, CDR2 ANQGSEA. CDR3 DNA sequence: TGCAGCGTTGGCATCTGGGGCAATGAAAAACTGTTTTTT. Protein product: CSVGIWGNEKLFF.